These 10 T cell receptor beta chains were all obtained from the same sample, sequenced in a study of human T cells and chemical hapten exposure. Documented treatment: therapeutic diphenylcyclopropenone sensitization with weekly scalp DPC. As the library was built, unique molecular identifiers were attached to individual cDNA molecules. TCRdb called the reads again in MiXCR, with one record for every CDR3 protein. The sample lists some 300 distinct CDR3 sequences, 48% occurring once. The specimen was whole blood, collected before DPC sensitization or 2, 6, or about 24 weeks after (not recorded which). These receptor sequences come from an adult with alopecia areata. Some clones in this sample may be carry-over from other donors' samples. This table probably holds off-target reads from a library built for another chain.

The J gene is TRBJ2-5, the V gene TRBV28; possible D gene TRBD2, 5 bases. The CDR3 sequence is 15 residues long. CDR1 MDHEN and CDR2 SYDVKM come from the germline V gene. V lost 2 bases, J lost 0 bases, and 10 bases lay in between. The CDR3 DNA follows: TGTGCCAGCAGTTTAGCGGGCCCGTACCAAGAGACCCAGTACTTC. This codes for CASSLAGPYQETQYF.

The chain joins TRBV5-1 to TRBJ2-4, with TRBD1 matching over 10 bases. Germline values: CDR1 SGHRS, CDR2 YFSETQ. The CDR3 has 16 amino acids. J gave up 1 base and V 4 bases, and 5 bases lay outside the gene matches. The CDR3 is CASSPVGQGAKNIQYF. DNA of the CDR3: TGCGCCAGCAGCCCGGTGGGACAGGGGGCCAAAAACATTCAGTACTTC.

This chain uses TRBV29-1 with TRBJ1-2; 9 bases are a match to TRBD1. The CDR3 has 15 amino acids. Germline CDR1 reads SQVTM; CDR2 reads ANQGSEA. V trimming: 4 bases; J trimming: 4 bases; junction bases outside the gene matches: 10. In DNA, the CDR3 is TGCAGCGTTGTCTCGAGGGACAGGGTAATCTATGGCTACACCTTC. Translating it yields CSVVSRDRVIYGYTF.

This clonotype was seen only a few times. The rearrangement joins TRBV6-1 to TRBJ2-1; D possibly corresponds to TRBD1 (6 bases). The length of the CDR3 is 16 residues. The ends were cut back, 7 bases at V and 2 bases at J, with 18 bases in the middle. In germline, CDR1 is MNHNS, CDR2 SASEGT. The CDR3 is CASNRGTIPTYNEQFF. In DNA, the CDR3 is TGTGCCAGCAATCGAGGGACAATCCCTACCTACAATGAGCAGTTCTTC.

This clonotype was found a few times. V and J are TRBV29-1 and TRBJ1-1, with D maybe TRBD1 (5 bases). V lost 6 bases to trimming and J lost 1 base, with 15 bases between them. The CDR3 runs 14 residues. CDR1 SQVTM and CDR2 ANQGSEA come from the germline V gene. The CDR3 region has the DNA TGCAGCGTAAGGGGTGGGGCCTCGAACACTGAAGCTTTCTTT. It codes for CSVRGGASNTEAFF.

Points on this clonotype: Relative to the germline gene, one junction end is altered; a read error may explain this. The chain is built from TRBV6-1 and TRBJ2-1, with 9 bases aligning to TRBD2. This CDR3 contains 14 residues. CDR1 and CDR2 (germline): MNHNS, SASEGT. CDR3 DNA sequence: TGTGCCAGCAGTGAAGTCGGCGGGAGGGCCGTCGTAAGTTTC. Amino acids: CASSEVGGRAVVSF.

The V gene is TRBV6-4, the J gene TRBJ2-1; D is uncertain. Trimming cost V 0 bases and J 5 bases, with 11 bases left between them. From germline, CDR1 is MRHNA and CDR2 SNTAGT. CDR3 length: 15 residues. The CDR3 DNA reads as TGTGCCAGCAGTGACTCGAATGAACAGCACAATGAGCAGTTCTTC. It encodes CASSDSNEQHNEQFF.

This clonotype was seen only a few times. V usage is TRBV5-1 and J usage is TRBJ2-1; 10 bases match TRBD2. CDR3 length: 17 amino acids. Germline V gives CDR1 SGHRS, CDR2 YFSETQ. V gave up 4 bases and J gave up 0 bases; unmatched junction bases: 7. The CDR3: CASSPRTSGYSYNEQFF. DNA of the CDR3: TGCGCCAGCAGCCCCCGGACTAGCGGCTACTCCTACAATGAGCAGTTCTTC.

This clonotype occurred a few times. V and J are TRBV10-3 and TRBJ2-3; D ambiguous. V lost 8 bases to trimming and J lost 0 bases, with 12 bases between them. This CDR3 spans 14 amino acids. Germline V gene sequence: CDR1 ENHRY, CDR2 SYGVKD. For the CDR3, the DNA is TGTGCCATCGGGATTAGATCTAGCACAGATACGCAGTATTTT. It encodes CAIGIRSSTDTQYF.

V is TRBV28 and J is TRBJ1-5, with D unresolved. CDR1 is MDHEN and CDR2 is SYDVKM in the germline V gene. The CDR3 runs to 13 residues. Deletions cut 6 bases from V and 7 bases from J, with 13 bases between. CDR3 DNA sequence: TGTGCCAGCAGGCCGTCAACTGGGCAGCCCCAGCATTTT. Translated, it gives CASRPSTGQPQHF.